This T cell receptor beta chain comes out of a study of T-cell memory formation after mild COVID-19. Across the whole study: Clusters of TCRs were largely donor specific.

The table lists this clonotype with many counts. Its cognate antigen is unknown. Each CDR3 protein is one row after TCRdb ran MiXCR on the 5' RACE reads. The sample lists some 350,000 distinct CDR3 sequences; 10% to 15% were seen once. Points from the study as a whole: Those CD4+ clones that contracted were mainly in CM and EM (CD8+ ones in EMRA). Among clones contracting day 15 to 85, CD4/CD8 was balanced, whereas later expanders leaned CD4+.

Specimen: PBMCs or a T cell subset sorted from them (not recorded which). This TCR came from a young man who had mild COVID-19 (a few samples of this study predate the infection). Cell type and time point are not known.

The CDR3 bases are TGTGCCAGCAGCAACCAACGTGCCGGGGAGCTGTTTTTT. Translated: CASSNQRAGELFF. The V and J genes are TRBV5-5 and TRBJ2-2; no clear D gene. The CDR3 runs 13 residues. Germline values: CDR1 SGHKS, CDR2 YYEKEE (reference sequence). V gave up 4 bases and J gave up 6 bases, with 10 bases separating them.